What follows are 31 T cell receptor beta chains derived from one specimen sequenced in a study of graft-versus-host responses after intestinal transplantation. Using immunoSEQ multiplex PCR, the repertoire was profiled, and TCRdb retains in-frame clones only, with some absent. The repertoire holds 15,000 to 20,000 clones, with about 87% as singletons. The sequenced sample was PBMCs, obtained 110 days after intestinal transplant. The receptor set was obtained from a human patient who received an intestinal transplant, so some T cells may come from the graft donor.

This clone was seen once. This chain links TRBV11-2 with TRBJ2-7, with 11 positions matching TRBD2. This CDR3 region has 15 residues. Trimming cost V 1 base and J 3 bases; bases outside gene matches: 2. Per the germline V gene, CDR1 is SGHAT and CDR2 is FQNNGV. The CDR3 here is CASSLVLAGGYEQYF. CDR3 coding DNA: TGTGCCAGCAGCTTAGTTCTAGCGGGAGGCTACGAGCAGTACTTC. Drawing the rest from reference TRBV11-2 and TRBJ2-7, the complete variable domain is EAGVAQSPRYKIIEKRQSVAFWCNPISGHATLYWYQQILGQGPKLLIQFQNNGVVDDSQLPKDRFSAERLKGVDSTLKIQPAKLEDSAVYLCASSLVLAGGYEQYFGPGTRLTVT.

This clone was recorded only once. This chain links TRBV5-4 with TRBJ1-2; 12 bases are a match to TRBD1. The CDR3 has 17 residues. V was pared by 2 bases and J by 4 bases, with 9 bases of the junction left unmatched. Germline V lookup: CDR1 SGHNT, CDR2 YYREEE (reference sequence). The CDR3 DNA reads TGTGCCAGCAGCTTACCGGGACAGGGGGCGGGTAGCTATGGCTACACCTTC. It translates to CASSLPGQGAGSYGYTF.

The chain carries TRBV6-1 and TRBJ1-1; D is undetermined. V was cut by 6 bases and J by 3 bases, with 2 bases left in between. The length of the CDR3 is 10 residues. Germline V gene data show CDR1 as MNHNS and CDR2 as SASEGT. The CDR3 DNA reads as TGTGCCAGCAGACACACTGAAGCTTTCTTT. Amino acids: CASRHTEAFF.

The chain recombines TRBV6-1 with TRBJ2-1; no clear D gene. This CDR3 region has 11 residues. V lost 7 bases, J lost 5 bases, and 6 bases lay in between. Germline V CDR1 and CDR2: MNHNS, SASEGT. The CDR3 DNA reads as TGTGCCAGCATCCGAAACAATGAGCAGTTCTTC. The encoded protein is CASIRNNEQFF.

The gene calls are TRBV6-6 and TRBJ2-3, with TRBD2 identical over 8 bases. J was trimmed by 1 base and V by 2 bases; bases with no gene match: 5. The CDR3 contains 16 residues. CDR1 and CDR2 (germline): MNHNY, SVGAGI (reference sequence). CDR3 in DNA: TGTGCCAGCAGTTACCCTAAGACTAGCGGCACAGATACGCAGTATTTT. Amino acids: CASSYPKTSGTDTQYF.

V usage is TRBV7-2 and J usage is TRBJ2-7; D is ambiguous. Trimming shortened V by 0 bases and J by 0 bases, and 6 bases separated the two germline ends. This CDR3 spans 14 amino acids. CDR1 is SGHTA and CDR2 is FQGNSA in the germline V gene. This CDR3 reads CASSLAGGSYEQYF. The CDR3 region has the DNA TGTGCCAGCAGCTTAGCGGGTGGCTCCTACGAGCAGTACTTC. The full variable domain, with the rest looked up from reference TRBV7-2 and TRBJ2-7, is GAGVSQSPSNKVTEKGKDVELRCDPISGHTALYWYRQSLGQGLEFLIYFQGNSAPDKSGLPSDRFSAERTGGSVSTLTIQRTQQEDSAVYLCASSLAGGSYEQYFGPGTRLTVT.

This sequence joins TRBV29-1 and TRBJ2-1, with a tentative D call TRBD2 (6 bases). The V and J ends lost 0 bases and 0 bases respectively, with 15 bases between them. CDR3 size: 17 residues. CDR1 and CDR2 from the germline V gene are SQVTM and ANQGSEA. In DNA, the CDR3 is TGCAGCGTTGAAGATCTTTTTGGAGGGAGCTCCTACAATGAGCAGTTCTTC. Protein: CSVEDLFGGSSYNEQFF.

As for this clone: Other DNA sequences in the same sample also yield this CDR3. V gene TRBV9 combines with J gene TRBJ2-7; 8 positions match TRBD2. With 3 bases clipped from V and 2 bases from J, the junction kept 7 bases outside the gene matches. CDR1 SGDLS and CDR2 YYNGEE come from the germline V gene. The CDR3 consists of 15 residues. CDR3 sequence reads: CASSGSGSSPYEQYF. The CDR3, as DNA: TGTGCCAGCAGCGGAAGCGGGAGTAGCCCCTACGAGCAGTACTTC.

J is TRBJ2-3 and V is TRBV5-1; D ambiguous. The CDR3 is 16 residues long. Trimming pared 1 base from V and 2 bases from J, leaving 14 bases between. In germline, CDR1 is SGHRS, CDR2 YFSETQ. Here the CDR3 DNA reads TGCGCCAGCAGCTTGCAGACAAGGCTTACCACAGATACGCAGTATTTT. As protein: CASSLQTRLTTDTQYF.

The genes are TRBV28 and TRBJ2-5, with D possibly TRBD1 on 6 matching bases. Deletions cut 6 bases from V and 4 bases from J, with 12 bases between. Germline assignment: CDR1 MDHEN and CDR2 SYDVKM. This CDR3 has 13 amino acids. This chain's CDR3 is CASRKQGPETQYF. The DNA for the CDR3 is TGTGCCAGCAGAAAACAGGGACCAGAGACCCAGTACTTC.

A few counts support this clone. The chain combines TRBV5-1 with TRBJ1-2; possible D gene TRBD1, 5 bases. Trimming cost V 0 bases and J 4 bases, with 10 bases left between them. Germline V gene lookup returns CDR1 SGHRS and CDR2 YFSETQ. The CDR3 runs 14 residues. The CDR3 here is CASSLDTGSYGYTF. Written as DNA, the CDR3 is TGCGCCAGCAGCTTGGATACAGGCTCCTATGGCTACACCTTC.

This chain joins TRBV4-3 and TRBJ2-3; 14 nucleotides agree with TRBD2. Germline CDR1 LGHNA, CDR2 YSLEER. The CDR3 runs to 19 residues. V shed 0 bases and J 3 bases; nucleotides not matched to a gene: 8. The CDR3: CASSQDPPGTSGRTDTQYF. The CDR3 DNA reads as TGCGCCAGCAGCCAAGATCCGCCAGGGACTAGCGGGAGAACAGATACGCAGTATTTT.

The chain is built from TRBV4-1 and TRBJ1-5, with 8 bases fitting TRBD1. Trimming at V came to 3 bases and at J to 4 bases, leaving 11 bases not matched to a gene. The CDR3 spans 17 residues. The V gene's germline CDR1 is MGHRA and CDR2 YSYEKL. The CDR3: CASSHLQGDRRNQPQHF. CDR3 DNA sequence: TGCGCCAGCAGCCATTTACAGGGGGATAGAAGGAATCAGCCCCAGCATTTT.

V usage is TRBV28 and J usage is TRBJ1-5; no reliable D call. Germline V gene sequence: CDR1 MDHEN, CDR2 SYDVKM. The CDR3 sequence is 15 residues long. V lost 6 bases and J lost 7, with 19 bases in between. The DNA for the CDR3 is TGTGCCAGCAGCTCTTCCCCCACAGTGAGCCAGCCCCAGCATTTT. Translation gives CASSSSPTVSQPQHF.

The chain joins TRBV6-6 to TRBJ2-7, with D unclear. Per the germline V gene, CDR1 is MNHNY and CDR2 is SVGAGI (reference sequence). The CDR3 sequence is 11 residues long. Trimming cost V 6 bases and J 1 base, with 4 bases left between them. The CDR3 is CASRTSYEQYF. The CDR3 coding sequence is TGTGCCAGCAGAACTTCCTACGAGCAGTACTTC.

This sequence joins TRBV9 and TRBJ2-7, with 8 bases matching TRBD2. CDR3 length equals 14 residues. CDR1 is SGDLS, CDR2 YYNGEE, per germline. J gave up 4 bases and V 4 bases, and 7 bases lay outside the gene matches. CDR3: CASSPGTRSYEQYF. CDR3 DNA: TGTGCCAGCAGCCCCGGGACTAGGTCGTACGAGCAGTACTTC.

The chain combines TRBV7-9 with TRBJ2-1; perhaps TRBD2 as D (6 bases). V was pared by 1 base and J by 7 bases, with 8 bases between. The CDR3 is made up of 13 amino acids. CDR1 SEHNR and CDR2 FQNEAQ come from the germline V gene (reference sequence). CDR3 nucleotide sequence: TGTGCCAGCAGCTTAGAACTAGCAAATGAGCAGTTCTTC. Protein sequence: CASSLELANEQFF.

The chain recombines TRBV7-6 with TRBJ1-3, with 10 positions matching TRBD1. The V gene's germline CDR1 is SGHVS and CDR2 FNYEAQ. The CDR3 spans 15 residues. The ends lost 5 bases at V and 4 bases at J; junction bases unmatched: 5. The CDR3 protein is CASSKGQGTGNTIYF. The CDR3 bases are TGTGCCAGCAGCAAGGGACAGGGGACAGGAAACACCATATATTTT.

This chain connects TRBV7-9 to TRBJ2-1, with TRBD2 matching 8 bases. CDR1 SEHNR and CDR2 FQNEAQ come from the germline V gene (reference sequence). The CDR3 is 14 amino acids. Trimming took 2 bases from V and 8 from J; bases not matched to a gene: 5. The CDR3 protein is CASSLTGGPYEQFF. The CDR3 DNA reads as TGTGCCAGCAGCTTAACGGGAGGGCCCTATGAGCAGTTCTTC.

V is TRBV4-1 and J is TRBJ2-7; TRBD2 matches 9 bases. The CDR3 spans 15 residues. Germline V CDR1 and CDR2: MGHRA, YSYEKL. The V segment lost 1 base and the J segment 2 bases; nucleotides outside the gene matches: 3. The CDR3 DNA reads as TGCGCCAGCAGCCAAGCGGCTAGCGGGACCTACGAGCAGTACTTC. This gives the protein CASSQAASGTYEQYF.

In DNA form, the CDR3 reads TGTGCCTGGAGGAATCCTTTCCCCACAGATACGCAGTATTTT. Translation gives CAWRNPFPTDTQYF. The gene calls are TRBV30 and TRBJ2-3; D not resolved. V dropped 3 bases and J dropped 2 bases, with 12 bases sitting between them. This CDR3 comprises 14 residues. Germline CDR1 is GTSNPN and CDR2 is SVGIG (reference sequence). Full variable domain (outside the CDR3, taken from reference TRBV30 and TRBJ2-3): SQTIHQWPATLVQPVGSPLSLECTVEGTSNPNLYWYRQAAGRGLQLLFYSVGIGQISSEVPQNLSASRPQDRQFILSSKKLLLSDSGFYLCAWRNPFPTDTQYFGPGTRLTVL.

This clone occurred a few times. CDR3 protein: CASSRDSQETQYF. In DNA, the CDR3 is TGTGCCAGCAGCCGGGACTCCCAAGAGACCCAGTACTTC. The V call is TRBV7-4, the J call TRBJ2-5; D is perhaps TRBD2 (6 bases). V lost 5 bases, J lost 1 base, and 8 bases lay in between. The CDR3 totals 13 residues. Per the germline V gene, CDR1 is SGHVT and CDR2 is SQSDAQ.

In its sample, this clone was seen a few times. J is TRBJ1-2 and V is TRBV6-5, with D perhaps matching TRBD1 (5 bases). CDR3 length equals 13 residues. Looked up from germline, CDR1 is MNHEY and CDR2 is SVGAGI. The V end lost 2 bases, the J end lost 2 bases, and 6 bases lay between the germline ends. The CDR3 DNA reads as TGTGCCAGCAGTTACCGGGACAACTATGGCTACACCTTC. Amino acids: CASSYRDNYGYTF.

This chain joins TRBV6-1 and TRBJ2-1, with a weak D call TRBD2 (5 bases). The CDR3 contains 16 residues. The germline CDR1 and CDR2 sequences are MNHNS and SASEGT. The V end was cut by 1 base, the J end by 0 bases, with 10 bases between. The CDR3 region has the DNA TGTGCCAGCAGTGAAGAGGGAGCCTTCTCCTACAATGAGCAGTTCTTC. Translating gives CASSEEGAFSYNEQFF.

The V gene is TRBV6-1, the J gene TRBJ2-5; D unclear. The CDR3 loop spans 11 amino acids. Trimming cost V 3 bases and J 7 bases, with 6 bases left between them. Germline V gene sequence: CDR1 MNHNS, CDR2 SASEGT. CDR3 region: CASSDVGTQYF. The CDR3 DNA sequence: TGTGCCAGCAGTGACGTCGGGACCCAGTACTTC.

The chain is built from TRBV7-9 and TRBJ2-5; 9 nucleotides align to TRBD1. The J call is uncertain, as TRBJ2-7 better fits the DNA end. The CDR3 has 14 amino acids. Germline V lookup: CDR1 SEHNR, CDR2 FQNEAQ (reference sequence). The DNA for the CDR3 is TGTGCCAGCGGGACAGGGATGGTATTCTACGAGCAGTACTTC. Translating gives CASGTGMVFYEQYF.

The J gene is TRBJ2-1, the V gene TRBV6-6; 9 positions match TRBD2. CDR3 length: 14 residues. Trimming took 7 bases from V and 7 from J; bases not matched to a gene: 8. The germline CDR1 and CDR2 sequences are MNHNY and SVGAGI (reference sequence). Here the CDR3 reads CASTSGGLRNEQFF. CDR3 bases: TGTGCCAGCACAAGCGGGGGGTTGAGGAATGAGCAGTTCTTC.

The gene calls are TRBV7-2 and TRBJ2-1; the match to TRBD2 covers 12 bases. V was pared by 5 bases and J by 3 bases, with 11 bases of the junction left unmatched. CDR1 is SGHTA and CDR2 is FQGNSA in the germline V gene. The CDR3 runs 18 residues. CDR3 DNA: TGTGCCAGCAGCATAACCTCAGGACTAGCGGGGAACTACAATGAGCAGTTCTTC. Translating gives CASSITSGLAGNYNEQFF. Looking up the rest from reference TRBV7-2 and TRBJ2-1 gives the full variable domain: GAGVSQSPSNKVTEKGKDVELRCDPISGHTALYWYRQSLGQGLEFLIYFQGNSAPDKSGLPSDRFSAERTGGSVSTLTIQRTQQEDSAVYLCASSITSGLAGNYNEQFFGPGTRLTVL.

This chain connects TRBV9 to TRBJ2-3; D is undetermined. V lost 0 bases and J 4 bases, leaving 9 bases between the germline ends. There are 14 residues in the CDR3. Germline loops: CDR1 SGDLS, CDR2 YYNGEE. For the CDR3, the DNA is TGTGCCAGCAGCGTAGGGCTTCGCCCAGATACGCAGTATTTT. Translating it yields CASSVGLRPDTQYF. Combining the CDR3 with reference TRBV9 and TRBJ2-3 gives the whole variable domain DSGVTQTPKHLITATGQRVTLRCSPRSGDLSVYWYQQSLDQGLQFLIQYYNGEERAKGNILERFSAQQFPDLHSELNLSSLELGDSALYFCASSVGLRPDTQYFGPGTRLTVL.

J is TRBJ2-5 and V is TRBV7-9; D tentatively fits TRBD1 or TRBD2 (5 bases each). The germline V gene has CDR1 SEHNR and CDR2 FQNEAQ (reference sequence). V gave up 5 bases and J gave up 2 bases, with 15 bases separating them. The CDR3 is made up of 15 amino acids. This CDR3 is CASSPPGPRQETQYF. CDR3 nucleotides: TGTGCCAGCAGCCCCCCGGGGCCTAGGCAAGAGACCCAGTACTTC. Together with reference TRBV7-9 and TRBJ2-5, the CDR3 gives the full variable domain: DTGVSQNPRHKITKRGQNVTFRCDPISEHNRLYWYRQTLGQGPEFLTYFQNEAQLEKSRLLSDRFSAERPKGSFSTLEIQRTEQGDSAMYLCASSPPGPRQETQYFGPGTRLLVL.

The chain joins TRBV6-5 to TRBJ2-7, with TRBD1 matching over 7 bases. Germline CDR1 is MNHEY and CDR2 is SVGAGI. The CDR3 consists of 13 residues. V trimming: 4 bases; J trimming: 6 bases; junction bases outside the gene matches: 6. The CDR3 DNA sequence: TGTGCCAGCAGTTCCCCACCAGGGGGCGAGCAGTACTTC. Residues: CASSSPPGGEQYF.